A single sample is the source of the 20 T cell receptor beta chains below, sequenced in a study of T cells in Graves' hyperthyroidism and ophthalmopathy. Amplification of TCR beta CDR3 regions was performed using RNA transcripts as template. First-round RT-PCR targeting the TCR CDR3 was performed with the HTBI primer set. TCRdb independently ran MiXCR on the multiplex PCR reads; one entry per CDR3 protein. The sample records hundreds of thousands of distinct CDR3 sequences, more than 12% being singletons. The sequencing sample was made of blood. These receptors came from a woman in her forties or fifties with Graves' ophthalmopathy.

This clonotype has just a few counts. The chain joins TRBV4-2 to TRBJ1-1; possible D gene TRBD1, 5 bases. V lost 1 base to trimming and J lost 4 bases, with 22 bases between them. The CDR3 is made up of 18 amino acids. CDR1 and CDR2 (germline): LGHNA, YNFKEQ. The CDR3: CASSQGVQGLTILTEAFF. CDR3 nucleotide sequence: TGTGCCAGCAGCCAAGGGGTTCAGGGTTTGACCATTCTCACTGAAGCTTTCTTT.

This clonotype was counted between two and nine times. This chain uses TRBV4-2 with TRBJ2-1; D is possibly TRBD2 (6 bases). Trimming took 0 bases from V and 4 from J, leaving 10 bases between them. The CDR3 runs to 15 residues. The V gene's germline CDR1 is LGHNA and CDR2 YNFKEQ. DNA for the CDR3: TGTGCCAGCAGCCAAGATCTGGCGGGGTACAATGAGCAGTTCTTC. Protein product: CASSQDLAGYNEQFF.

Ten or more counts support this clonotype. The chain recombines TRBV5-1 with TRBJ2-7, with 9 bases aligning to TRBD1. CDR1 and CDR2 (germline): SGHRS, YFSETQ. The CDR3 has 17 residues. Germline trimming cut 1 base from V and 4 bases from J; bases unmatched to any gene: 12. CDR3 loop: CASSLRFEGQGRYEQYF. The CDR3 DNA is TGCGCCAGCAGCTTGCGCTTTGAGGGACAGGGACGATACGAGCAGTACTTC.

In this sample, this clonotype turned up a few times. The chain links TRBV5-1 to TRBJ2-2; 7 bases are shared with TRBD2. The CDR3 runs 18 residues. Germline values: CDR1 SGHRS, CDR2 YFSETQ. V dropped 6 bases and J dropped 2; count of bases not matched to a gene: 16. CDR3 sequence reads: CASTSPLGPGGNTGELFF. In DNA, the CDR3 is TGCGCCAGCACCTCCCCCCTCGGACCGGGGGGAAACACCGGGGAGCTGTTTTTT.

This clonotype was seen ten or more times. This chain uses TRBV30 with TRBJ2-7; D call uncertain. The germline gives CDR1 GTSNPN, CDR2 SVGIG (reference sequence). This CDR3 comprises 12 residues. V gave up 4 bases and J gave up 2 bases, with 9 bases separating them. The CDR3 region is CAWIQGTYEQYF. The DNA for the CDR3 is TGTGCCTGGATCCAAGGAACCTACGAGCAGTACTTC. The full variable domain, completed using reference TRBV30 and TRBJ2-7, is SQTIHQWPATLVQPVGSPLSLECTVEGTSNPNLYWYRQAAGRGLQLLFYSVGIGQISSEVPQNLSASRPQDRQFILSSKKLLLSDSGFYLCAWIQGTYEQYFGPGTRLTVT.

This clonotype was recorded at least ten times. The rearrangement uses TRBV4-3 and TRBJ2-4; TRBD1 matches at 7 bases. This CDR3 has 17 residues. V was pared by 1 base and J by 0 bases, with 6 bases of the junction left unmatched. Germline CDR1 is LGHNA and CDR2 is YSLEER. Here the CDR3 reads CASSQGTGIPAKNIQYF. CDR3 bases: TGCGCCAGCAGCCAAGGGACAGGCATCCCAGCCAAAAACATTCAGTACTTC.

The CDR3 sequence is CASWREFRDTQYF. Written as DNA, the CDR3 is TGTGCCAGCTGGCGGGAGTTCAGAGATACGCAGTATTTT. The V call is TRBV6-1, the J call TRBJ2-3; 7 nucleotides match TRBD2. The V gene end was trimmed by 8 bases and the J gene end by 5 bases; junction bases not matched to a gene: 7. Germline V CDR1 and CDR2: MNHNS, SASEGT. The CDR3 is 13 residues long.

This clonotype has at least ten counts. The chain employs TRBV11-2 and TRBJ2-2; 13 bases fit TRBD2. This CDR3 is 20 amino acids long. Germline V lookup: CDR1 SGHAT, CDR2 FQNNGV. V lost 4 bases to trimming and J lost 4 bases; unmatched junction nucleotides: 15. DNA of the CDR3: TGTGCCAGCAGCTCAGGTCCTGGACTAGCGGGAGATGGTACCACCGGGGAGCTGTTTTTT. It specifies CASSSGPGLAGDGTTGELFF.

This clonotype was observed many times. The V gene is TRBV19, the J gene TRBJ2-1, with TRBD2 identical over 7 bases. This CDR3 region has 17 residues. Germline V gives CDR1 LNHDA, CDR2 SQIVND (reference sequence). The J segment lost 13 bases and the V segment lost 3 bases, leaving 21 bases of the junction unmatched. The CDR3 coding sequence is TGTGCCAGTAGTATCTCCAGCGGGGCCCTACAACGAGCAGTTCAGTTCTTC. Translated, it gives CASSISSGALQRAVQFF.

This clonotype has at least ten counts. The chain employs TRBV12-3 or TRBV12-4 and TRBJ2-1, with D uncertain. The germline V and J ends were trimmed by 8 bases and 10 bases, with 15 bases remaining between them. The CDR3 is 12 amino acids. The CDR3 sequence: CASQQPPREQFF. Here the CDR3 DNA reads TGTGCCAGCCAGCAGCCCCCGAGAGAGCAGTTCTTC.

This clonotype was observed at least ten times. The rearrangement links TRBV20-1 to TRBJ1-1; possible D gene TRBD1, 6 bases. There are 14 residues in the CDR3. Trimming shortened V by 1 base and J by 1 base, and 10 bases separated the two germline ends. Germline values: CDR1 DFQATT, CDR2 SNEGSKA (reference sequence). The CDR3 reads CSARVWGANTEAFF. CDR3 nucleotide sequence: TGCAGTGCTAGAGTTTGGGGGGCGAACACTGAAGCTTTCTTT.

There are many counts of this clonotype. V and J are TRBV27 and TRBJ2-4, with TRBD1 matching over 12 bases. Trimming cost V 7 bases and J 1 base; bases outside gene matches: 8. The length of the CDR3 is 17 residues. Germline CDR1 MNHEY, CDR2 SMNVEV (reference sequence). CDR3 protein: CASTTWDRGQAKNIQYF. CDR3 DNA: TGTGCCAGCACCACCTGGGACAGGGGGCAGGCCAAAAACATTCAGTACTTC.

This clonotype was counted at least ten times. The chain links TRBV29-1 to TRBJ2-5; D perhaps matches TRBD2 (6 bases). The V gene lost 6 bases and the J gene lost 1 base, with 12 bases spanning the gap. This CDR3 has 13 amino acids. CDR1 and CDR2 (germline): SQVTM, ANQGSEA. Written as DNA, the CDR3 is TGCAGCGTCCTGACTAGGTTCCAAGAGACCCAGTACTTC. Translated: CSVLTRFQETQYF.

The chain employs TRBV10-3 and TRBJ1-5, with D uncertain. Germline values: CDR1 ENHRY, CDR2 SYGVKD. The germline V and J ends were trimmed by 3 bases and 0 bases, with 12 bases remaining between them. The CDR3 runs to 16 residues. In DNA form, the CDR3 reads TGTGCCATCAGTGAAACCAACAGTTATAGCAATCAGCCCCAGCATTTT. The encoded protein is CAISETNSYSNQPQHF.

This clonotype was seen ten or more times. V usage is TRBV5-8 and J usage is TRBJ1-1; D is possibly TRBD1 (6 bases). The V gene lost 2 bases and the J gene lost 0 bases, with 11 bases spanning the gap. Germline CDR1 SGHTS, CDR2 YDEGEE. The CDR3 loop spans 15 amino acids. CDR3 sequence: CASSLQGPMNTEAFF. The CDR3 coding sequence is TGTGCCAGCAGCTTACAGGGACCTATGAACACTGAAGCTTTCTTT.

Concerning this clonotype itself: This may be a read error: a much more frequent sequence differs by one nucleotide. The chain employs TRBV6-1 and TRBJ2-1; the match to TRBD2 covers 14 bases. This CDR3 comprises 15 residues. The germline V gene has CDR1 MNHNS and CDR2 SASEGT. V shed 5 bases, J shed 9 bases, and the junction held 6 bases outside the gene matches. CDR3 DNA: TGTGCCAGCAGTCCGGGGACTAGCGGGAGACTTGAGCAGTTCTTC. Translated: CASSPGTSGRLEQFF.

The chain joins TRBV7-2 to TRBJ1-4; D is possibly TRBD1 (6 bases). The CDR3 runs 18 residues. Germline V CDR1 and CDR2: SGHTA, FQGNSA. Trimming stripped 5 bases from V and 3 bases from J, with 22 bases between. The CDR3 spells CASSERFLYREANEKLFF. The CDR3 bases are TGTGCCAGCAGCGAGCGGTTCCTCTACAGGGAGGCTAATGAAAAACTGTTTTTT.

This clonotype was counted ten times or more. The rearrangement joins TRBV27 to TRBJ2-2; D is undetermined. This CDR3 contains 16 residues. Germline V gene lookup returns CDR1 MNHEY and CDR2 SMNVEV (reference sequence). The V and J ends lost 2 bases and 4 bases respectively, with 14 bases between them. CDR3 nucleotide sequence: TGTGCCAGCAGTTTAAGCAGACCTAAGAGCACCGGGGAGCTGTTTTTT. This gives the protein CASSLSRPKSTGELFF.

This clonotype was counted at least ten times. For the CDR3, the DNA is TGTGCCAGCAGTTTAAGGCCTTTGAACACCGGGGAGCTGTTTTTT. This translates into CASSLRPLNTGELFF. The chain is built from TRBV28 and TRBJ2-2; D unresolved. V shed 2 bases and J shed 1 base, with 8 bases lying between them. Per the germline V gene, CDR1 is MDHEN and CDR2 is SYDVKM. The CDR3 has 15 amino acids.

A remark on this clonotype: A read error may explain this, as a much larger clone is one base away. This sequence joins TRBV14 and TRBJ2-1; TRBD2 agrees at 12 bases. Germline assignment: CDR1 SGHDN and CDR2 FVKESK. CDR3 length: 14 amino acids. The CDR3 nucleotides read TGTGCCGGCAGCCTTCGACTAGCGGGAGATGAGCAGTTCTTC. Its translation is CAGSLRLAGDEQFF.